The present TCR beta chain was sequenced within a study of T cells in Graves' hyperthyroidism and ophthalmopathy. Researchers amplified the TCR beta CDR3 regions from RNA transcripts. The TCR CDR3 first-round RT-PCR relied on the HTBI primer set. Each CDR3 protein gets one entry after TCRdb re-called the multiplex PCR reads with MiXCR. This table holds roughly 700,000 distinct CDR3 sequences, approximately 36% found once. Germline loops: CDR1 DFQATT, CDR2 SNEGSKA (reference sequence). The CDR3 runs 13 residues. V lost 1 base and J lost 7, with 13 bases in between. The V call is TRBV20-1, the J call TRBJ1-1, with TRBD1 as a possible D gene (6 bases). This TCR came from a woman between 35 and 50 years old with Graves' hyperthyroidism. Sequenced sample: blood. In DNA form, the CDR3 reads TGCAGTGCTAGAGTAAAGGGGGGGGATGAAGCTTTCTTT. Translated: CSARVKGGDEAFF.